The rows below give T cell receptor beta chains drawn from one sample of a study of blood T cells in healthy people across ages. TCRdb redid the calling of the 5' RACE reads with MiXCR, one entry per CDR3 protein. The table records about 1.4 million distinct CDR3 sequences, approximately 59% of them present only once. The sequenced sample was blood. These receptors originate from a man aged 18 to 30 in good health. The CDR3 runs from the conserved cysteine through the conserved F or W.

v_call cdr3_aa
TRBV28 CASRATGENEKLFF
TRBV4-3 CASSPTVGGVSDTQYF
TRBV27 CASTTGTSLSYEQYF
TRBV7-2 CASSVIPPRGDTQYF
TRBV5-6 CASSLNRGGYTDTQYF
TRBV20-1 CSAREYRADGYTF
TRBV27 CASSLSNTGELFF
TRBV12-3/TRBV12-4 CASSLEGGVGNEQFF
TRBV15 CATSSSTVNTEAFF
TRBV7-2 CASSYKPGSEAFF
TRBV5-1 CASSGLAGRNTGELFF
TRBV11-1 CAGGNSYNEQFF
TRBV13 CASSHRQASPFYEQYF
TRBV6-1 CASRKDSSLYNEQFF
TRBV20-1 CSAEREESYEQYF
TRBV4-3 CASSAQRLGYEQYF
TRBV30 CAWSVWFRTSGNIETQYF
TRBV5-1 CASSYPGTGVYEQYF
TRBV28 CASTLGGSKNIQYF
TRBV29-1 CSGGQVQETQYF
TRBV9 CASSVVGDPVREYNEQFF
TRBV18 CASSPPTRTGQETQYF
TRBV28 CASSPPYSSSSPLPF
TRBV12-3/TRBV12-4 CASSLLAGAGELFF
TRBV4-1 CASSQEGGDLGQPQHF
TRBV10-3 CAITPGQQNTGELFF
TRBV20-1 CSAGTVSETEAFF
TRBV6-5 CASSYSIGGGANEQFF
TRBV6-5 CASSYSWGGLSHEQFF
TRBV11-2 CASSKLALGETQYF
TRBV11-2 CASSLGTSGTQETQYF